What follows is one TCR beta chain and its context. Its cognate antigen is unknown. With a much larger clone just one base away, this may be a read error. Sample time point: newly diagnosed GD, antithyroid drugs for less than 3 months. PBMC-extracted RNA yielded the TCR library. Sequencing libraries for TCR beta were prepared with iRepertoire HTBI primers and Arm-PCR of CDR3 regions. A single record per CDR3 protein comes from TCRdb applying MiXCR to the multiplex PCR reads. The sample consists of 400,000 to 450,000 distinct CDR3 sequences, approximately 16% of them appearing once. This specimen belongs to a study of regulatory T cells in long-lasting Graves disease. Study findings and constraints: Fewer public clonotypes were shared by new patients (966) than by persistent patients (fewer than 3,000). Patients whose Graves' disease persisted exhibited lower TCR diversity than those newly diagnosed.

This sample also appeared in a second study, on T cells in Graves' hyperthyroidism and ophthalmopathy. This second study says: The TCR CDR3 first-round RT-PCR relied on the HTBI primer set.

The material sequenced was peripheral blood mononuclear cells (PBMCs), taken at new diagnosis, from a patient treated with antithyroid drugs. The sequence came from a young woman with Graves disease.

The CDR3 nucleotides read TGCAGTGCTCTGGACGTGACCGCCGGAAATCAGCCCCGGCATTTT. It yields the protein CSALDVTAGNQPRHF. The V and J genes are TRBV20-1 and TRBJ1-5; D is unresolved. CDR1 and CDR2 from the germline V gene are DFQATT and SNEGSKA (reference sequence). This CDR3 contains 15 residues.